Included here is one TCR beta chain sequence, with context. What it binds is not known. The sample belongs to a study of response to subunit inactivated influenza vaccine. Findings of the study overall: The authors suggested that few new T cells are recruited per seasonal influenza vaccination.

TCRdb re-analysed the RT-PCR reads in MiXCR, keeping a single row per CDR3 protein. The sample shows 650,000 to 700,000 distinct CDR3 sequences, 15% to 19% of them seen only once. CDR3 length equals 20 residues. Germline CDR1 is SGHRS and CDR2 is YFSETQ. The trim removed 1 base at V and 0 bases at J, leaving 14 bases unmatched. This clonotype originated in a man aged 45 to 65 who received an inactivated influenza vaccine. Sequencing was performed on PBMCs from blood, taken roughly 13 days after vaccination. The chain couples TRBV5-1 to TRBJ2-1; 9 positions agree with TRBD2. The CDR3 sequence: CASSLTASGILLSSYNEQFF. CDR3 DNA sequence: TGCGCCAGCAGCTTGACCGCTAGCGGGATTTTATTGAGCTCCTACAATGAGCAGTTCTTC.